The subject of this entry is one TCR beta chain. Antigen: not known. TCRdb reanalysed the 5' RACE reads using MiXCR and keeps one entry per CDR3 protein. There are some 130,000 distinct CDR3 sequences in the sample; more than 15% occur only once, and approximately 30% lies in the top ten. The CDR3 is made up of 15 amino acids. Germline V gene data show CDR1 as MNHEY and CDR2 as SVGAGI. V was cut by 4 bases and J by 2 bases, with 12 bases left in between. The data derive from a study of CD8 T cells in ankylosing spondylitis. Points from the study as a whole: Previously reported in reactive arthritis synovial fluid and blood were some of the motif variants. Characteristic, it appeared, of ankylosing spondylitis blood was a TCR beta motif of eight highly homologous variants.

The specimen sequenced was blood, either unsorted or a sorted T cell fraction (not recorded which). The sequence was obtained from a male donor with ankylosing spondylitis. The gene calls are TRBV6-5 and TRBJ1-5; TRBD1 might be the D (5 bases). The chain's CDR3 is CASSSKGLRNQPQHF. Written as DNA, the CDR3 is TGTGCCAGCAGTTCGAAGGGGCTGCGCAATCAGCCCCAGCATTTT.